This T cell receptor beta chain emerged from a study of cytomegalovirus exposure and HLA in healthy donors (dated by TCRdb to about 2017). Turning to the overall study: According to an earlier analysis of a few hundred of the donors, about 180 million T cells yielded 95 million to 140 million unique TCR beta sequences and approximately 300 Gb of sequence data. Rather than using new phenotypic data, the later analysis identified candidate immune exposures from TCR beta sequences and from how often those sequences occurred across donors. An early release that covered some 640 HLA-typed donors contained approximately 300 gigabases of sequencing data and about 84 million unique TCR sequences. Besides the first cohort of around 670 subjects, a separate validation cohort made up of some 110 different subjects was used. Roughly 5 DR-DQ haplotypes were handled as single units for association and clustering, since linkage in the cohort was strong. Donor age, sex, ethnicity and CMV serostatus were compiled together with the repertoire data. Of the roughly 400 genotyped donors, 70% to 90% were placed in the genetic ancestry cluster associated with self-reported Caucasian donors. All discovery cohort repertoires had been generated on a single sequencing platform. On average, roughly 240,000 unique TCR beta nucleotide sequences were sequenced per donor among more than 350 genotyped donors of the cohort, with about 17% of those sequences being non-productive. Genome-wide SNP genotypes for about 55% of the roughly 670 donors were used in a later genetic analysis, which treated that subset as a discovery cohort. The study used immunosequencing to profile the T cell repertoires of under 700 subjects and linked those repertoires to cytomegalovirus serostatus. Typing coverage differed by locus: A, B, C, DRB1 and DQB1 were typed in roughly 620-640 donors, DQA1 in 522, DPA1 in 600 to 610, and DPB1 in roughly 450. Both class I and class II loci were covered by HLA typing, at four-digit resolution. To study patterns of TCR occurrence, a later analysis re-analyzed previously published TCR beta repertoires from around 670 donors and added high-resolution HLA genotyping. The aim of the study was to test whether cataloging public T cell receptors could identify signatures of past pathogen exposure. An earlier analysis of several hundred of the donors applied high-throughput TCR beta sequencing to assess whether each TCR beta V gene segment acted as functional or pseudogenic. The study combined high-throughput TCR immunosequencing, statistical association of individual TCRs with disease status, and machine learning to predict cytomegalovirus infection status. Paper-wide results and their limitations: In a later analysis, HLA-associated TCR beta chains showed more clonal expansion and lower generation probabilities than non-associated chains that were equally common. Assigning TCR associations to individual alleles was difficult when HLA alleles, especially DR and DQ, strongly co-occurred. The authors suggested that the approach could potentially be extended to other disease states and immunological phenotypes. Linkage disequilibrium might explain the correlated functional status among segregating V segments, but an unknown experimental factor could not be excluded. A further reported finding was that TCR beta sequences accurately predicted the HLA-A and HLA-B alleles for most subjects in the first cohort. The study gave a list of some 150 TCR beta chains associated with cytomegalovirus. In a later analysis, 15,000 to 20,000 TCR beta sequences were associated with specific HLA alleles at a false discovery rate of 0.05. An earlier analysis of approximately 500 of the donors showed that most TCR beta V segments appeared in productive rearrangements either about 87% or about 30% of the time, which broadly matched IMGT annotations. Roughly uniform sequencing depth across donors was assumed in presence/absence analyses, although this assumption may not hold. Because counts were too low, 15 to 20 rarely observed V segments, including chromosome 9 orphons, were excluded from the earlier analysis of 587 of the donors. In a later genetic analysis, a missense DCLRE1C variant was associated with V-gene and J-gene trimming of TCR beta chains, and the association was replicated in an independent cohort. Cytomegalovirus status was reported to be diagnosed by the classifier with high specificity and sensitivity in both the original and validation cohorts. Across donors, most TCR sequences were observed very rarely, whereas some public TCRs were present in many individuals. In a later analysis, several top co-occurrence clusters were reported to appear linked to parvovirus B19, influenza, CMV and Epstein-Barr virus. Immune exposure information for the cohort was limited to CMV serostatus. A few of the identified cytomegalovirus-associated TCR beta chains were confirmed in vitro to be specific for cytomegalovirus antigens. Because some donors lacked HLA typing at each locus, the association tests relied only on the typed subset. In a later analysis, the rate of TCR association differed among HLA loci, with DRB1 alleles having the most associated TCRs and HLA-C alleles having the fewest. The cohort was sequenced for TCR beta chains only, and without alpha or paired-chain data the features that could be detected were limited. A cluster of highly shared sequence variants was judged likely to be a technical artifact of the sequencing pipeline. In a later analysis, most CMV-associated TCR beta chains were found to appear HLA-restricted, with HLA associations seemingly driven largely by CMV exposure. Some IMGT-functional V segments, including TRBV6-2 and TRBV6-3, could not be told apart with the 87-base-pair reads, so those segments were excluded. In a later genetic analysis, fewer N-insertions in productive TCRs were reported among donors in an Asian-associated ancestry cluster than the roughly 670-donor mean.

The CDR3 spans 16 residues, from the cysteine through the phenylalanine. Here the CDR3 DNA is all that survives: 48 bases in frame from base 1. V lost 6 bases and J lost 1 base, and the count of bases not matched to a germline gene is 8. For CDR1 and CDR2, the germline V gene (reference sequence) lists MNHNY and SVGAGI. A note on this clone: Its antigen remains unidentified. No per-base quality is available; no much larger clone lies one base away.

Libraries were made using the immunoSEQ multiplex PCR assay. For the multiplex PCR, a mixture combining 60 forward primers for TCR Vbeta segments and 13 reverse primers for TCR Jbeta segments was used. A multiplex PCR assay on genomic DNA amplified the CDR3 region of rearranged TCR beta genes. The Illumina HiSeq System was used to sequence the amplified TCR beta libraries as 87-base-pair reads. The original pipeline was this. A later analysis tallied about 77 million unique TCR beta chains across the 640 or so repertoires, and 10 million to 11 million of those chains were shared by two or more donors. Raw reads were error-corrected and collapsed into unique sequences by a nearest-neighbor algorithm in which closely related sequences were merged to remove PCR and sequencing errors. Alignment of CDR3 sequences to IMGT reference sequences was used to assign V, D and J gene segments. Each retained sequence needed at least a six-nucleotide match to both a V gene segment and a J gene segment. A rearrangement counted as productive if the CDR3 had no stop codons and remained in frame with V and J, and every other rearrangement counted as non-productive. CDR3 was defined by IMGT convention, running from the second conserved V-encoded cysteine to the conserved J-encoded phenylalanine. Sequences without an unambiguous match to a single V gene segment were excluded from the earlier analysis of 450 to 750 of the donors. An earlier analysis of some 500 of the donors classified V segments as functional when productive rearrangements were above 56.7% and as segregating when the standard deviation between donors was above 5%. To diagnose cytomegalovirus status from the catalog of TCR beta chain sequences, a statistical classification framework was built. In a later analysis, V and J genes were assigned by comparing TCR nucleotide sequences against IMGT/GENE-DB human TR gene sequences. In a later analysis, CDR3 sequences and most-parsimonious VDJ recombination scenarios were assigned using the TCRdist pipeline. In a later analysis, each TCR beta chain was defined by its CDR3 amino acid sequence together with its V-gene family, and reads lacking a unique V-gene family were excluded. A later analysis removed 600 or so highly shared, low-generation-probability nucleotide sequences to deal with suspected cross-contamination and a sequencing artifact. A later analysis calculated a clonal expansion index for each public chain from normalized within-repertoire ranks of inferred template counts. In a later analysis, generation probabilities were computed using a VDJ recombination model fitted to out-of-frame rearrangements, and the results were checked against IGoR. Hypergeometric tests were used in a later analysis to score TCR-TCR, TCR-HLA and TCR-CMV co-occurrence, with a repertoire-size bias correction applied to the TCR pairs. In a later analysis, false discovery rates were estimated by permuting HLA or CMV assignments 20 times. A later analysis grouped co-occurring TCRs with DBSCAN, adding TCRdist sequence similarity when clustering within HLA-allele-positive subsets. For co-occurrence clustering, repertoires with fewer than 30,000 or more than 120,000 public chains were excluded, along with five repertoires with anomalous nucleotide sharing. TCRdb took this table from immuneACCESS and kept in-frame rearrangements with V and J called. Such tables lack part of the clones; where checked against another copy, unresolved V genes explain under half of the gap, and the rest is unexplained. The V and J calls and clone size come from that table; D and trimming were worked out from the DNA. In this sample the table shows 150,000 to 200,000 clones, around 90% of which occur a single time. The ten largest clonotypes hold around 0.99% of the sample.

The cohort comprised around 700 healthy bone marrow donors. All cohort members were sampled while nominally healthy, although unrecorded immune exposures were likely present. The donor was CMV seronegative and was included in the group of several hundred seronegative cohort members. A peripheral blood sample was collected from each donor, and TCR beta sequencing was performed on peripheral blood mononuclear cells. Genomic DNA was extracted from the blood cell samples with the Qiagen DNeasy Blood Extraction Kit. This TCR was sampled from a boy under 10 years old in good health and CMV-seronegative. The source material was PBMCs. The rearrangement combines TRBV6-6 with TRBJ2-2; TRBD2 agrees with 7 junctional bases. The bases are TGTGCCAGCAGCGGAAACCTAGCGGTGAACACCGGGGAGCTGTTTTTT. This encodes CASSGNLAVNTGELFF.